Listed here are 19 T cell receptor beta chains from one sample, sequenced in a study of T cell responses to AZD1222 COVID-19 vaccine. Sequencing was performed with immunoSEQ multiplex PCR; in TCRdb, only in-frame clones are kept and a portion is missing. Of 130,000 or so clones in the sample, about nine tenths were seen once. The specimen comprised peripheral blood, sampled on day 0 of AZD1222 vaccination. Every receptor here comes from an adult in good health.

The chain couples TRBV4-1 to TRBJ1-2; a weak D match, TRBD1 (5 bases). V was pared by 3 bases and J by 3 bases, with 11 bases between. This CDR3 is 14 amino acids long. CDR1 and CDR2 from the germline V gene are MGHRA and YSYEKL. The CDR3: CASSHMGQHYGYTF. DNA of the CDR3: TGCGCCAGCAGCCACATGGGGCAGCACTATGGCTACACCTTC.

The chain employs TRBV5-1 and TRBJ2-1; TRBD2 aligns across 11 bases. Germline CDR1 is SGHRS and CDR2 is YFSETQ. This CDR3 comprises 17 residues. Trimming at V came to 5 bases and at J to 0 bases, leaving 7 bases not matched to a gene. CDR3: CASSAASGGSSYNEQFF. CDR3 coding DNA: TGCGCCAGCAGTGCGGCTAGCGGGGGGAGCTCCTACAATGAGCAGTTCTTC.

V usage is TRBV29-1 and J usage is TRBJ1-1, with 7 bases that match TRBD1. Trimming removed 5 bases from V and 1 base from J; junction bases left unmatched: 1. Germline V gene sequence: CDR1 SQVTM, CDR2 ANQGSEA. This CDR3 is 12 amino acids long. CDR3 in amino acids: CSVRQGNTEAFF. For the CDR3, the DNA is TGCAGCGTTCGACAGGGGAACACTGAAGCTTTCTTT.

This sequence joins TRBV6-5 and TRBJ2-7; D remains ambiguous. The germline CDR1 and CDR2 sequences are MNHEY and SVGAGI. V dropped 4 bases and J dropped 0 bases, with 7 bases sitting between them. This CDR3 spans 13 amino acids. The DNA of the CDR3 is TGTGCCAGCAGTTCGGGTAACTCCTACGAGCAGTACTTC. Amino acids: CASSSGNSYEQYF.

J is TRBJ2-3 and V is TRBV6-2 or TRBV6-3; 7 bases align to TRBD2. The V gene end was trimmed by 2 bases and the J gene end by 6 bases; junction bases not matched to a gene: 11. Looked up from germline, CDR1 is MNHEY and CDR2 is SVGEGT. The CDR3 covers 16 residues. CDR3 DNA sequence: TGTGCCAGCAGTTACGGTCCGAGCCTCGGGGGGGATACGCAGTATTTT. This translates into CASSYGPSLGGDTQYF.

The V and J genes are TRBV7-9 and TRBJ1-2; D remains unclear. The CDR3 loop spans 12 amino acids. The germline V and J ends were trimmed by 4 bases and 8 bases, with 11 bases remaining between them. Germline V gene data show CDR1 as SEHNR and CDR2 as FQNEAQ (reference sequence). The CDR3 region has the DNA TGTGCCAGCAGCTCCTTAGTGGAGGGCTACACCTTC. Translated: CASSSLVEGYTF.

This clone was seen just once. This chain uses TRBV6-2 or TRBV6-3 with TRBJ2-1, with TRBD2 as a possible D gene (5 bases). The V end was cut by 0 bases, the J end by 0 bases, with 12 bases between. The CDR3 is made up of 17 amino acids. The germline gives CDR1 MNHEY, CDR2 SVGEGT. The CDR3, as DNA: TGTGCCAGCAGTTACTCGTCGCGGGCCCCCTCCTACAATGAGCAGTTCTTC. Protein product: CASSYSSRAPSYNEQFF.

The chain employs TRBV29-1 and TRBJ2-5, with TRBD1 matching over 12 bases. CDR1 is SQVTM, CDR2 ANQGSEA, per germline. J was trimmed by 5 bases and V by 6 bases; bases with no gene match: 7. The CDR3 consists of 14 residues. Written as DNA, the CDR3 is TGCAGCGTGATGGGACAGGGGGCATACGAGACCCAGTACTTC. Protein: CSVMGQGAYETQYF.

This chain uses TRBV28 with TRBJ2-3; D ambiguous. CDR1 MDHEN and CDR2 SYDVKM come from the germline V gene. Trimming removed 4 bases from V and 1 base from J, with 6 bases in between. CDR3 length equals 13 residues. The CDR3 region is CASSSGGTDTQYF. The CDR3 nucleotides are TGTGCCAGCAGTTCTGGGGGCACAGATACGCAGTATTTT.

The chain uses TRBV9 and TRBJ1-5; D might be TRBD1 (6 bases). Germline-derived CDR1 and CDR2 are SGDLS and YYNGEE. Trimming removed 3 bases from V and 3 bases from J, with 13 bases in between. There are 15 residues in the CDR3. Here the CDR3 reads CASSAGTLNNQPQHF. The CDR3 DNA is TGTGCCAGCAGCGCCGGGACACTTAACAATCAGCCCCAGCATTTT.

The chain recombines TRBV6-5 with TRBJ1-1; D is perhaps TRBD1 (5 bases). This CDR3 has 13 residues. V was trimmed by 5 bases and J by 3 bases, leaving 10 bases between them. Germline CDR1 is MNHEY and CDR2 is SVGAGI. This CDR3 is CASSRDSYTEAFF. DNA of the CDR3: TGTGCCAGCAGTCGCGACAGTTACACTGAAGCTTTCTTT.

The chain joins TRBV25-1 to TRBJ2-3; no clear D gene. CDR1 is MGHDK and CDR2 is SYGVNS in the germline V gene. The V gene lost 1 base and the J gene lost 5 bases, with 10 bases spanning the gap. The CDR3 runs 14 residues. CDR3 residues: CASSEFAAGDTQYF. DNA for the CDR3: TGTGCCAGCAGTGAATTCGCAGCCGGAGATACGCAGTATTTT. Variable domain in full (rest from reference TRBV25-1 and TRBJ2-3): EADIYQTPRYLVIGTGKKITLECSQTMGHDKMYWYQQDPGMELHLIHYSYGVNSTEKGDLSSESTVSRIRTEHFPLTLESARPSHTSQYLCASSEFAAGDTQYFGPGTRLTVL.

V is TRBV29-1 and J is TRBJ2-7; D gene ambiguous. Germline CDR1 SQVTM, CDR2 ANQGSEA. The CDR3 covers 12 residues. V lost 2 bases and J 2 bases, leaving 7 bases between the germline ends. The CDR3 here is CSVEFRTYEQYF. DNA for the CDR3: TGCAGCGTTGAATTCAGAACCTACGAGCAGTACTTC.

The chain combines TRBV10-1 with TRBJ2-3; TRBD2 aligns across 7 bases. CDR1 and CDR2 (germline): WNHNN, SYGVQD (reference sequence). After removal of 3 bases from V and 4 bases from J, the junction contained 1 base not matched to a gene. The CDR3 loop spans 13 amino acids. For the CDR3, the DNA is TGCGCCAGCAGTGAAGCGGGGTCAGATACGCAGTATTTT. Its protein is CASSEAGSDTQYF.

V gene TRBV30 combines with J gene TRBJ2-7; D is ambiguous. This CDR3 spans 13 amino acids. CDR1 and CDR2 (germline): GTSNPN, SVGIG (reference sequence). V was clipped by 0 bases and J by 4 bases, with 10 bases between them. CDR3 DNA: TGTGCCTGGAGTGTAGGCGGTACGTACGAGCAGTACTTC. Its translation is CAWSVGGTYEQYF.

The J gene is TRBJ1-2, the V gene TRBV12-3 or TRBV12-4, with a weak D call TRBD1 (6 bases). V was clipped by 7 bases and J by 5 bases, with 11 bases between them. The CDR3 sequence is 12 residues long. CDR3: CASNDRFYGYTF. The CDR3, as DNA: TGTGCCAGCAATGACAGGTTTTATGGCTACACCTTC.

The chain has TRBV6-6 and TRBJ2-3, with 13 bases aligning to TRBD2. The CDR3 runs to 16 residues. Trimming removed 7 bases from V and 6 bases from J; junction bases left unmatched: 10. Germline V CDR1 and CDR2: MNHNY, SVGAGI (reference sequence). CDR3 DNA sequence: TGTGCCAGCATTATAGGACTAGCGGGGGACCCCGATACGCAGTATTTT. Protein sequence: CASIIGLAGDPDTQYF.

The chain's CDR3 is CASRGQPSSNTEAFF. Written as DNA, the CDR3 is TGCGCCAGCAGAGGACAGCCCAGTTCGAACACTGAAGCTTTCTTT. The chain carries TRBV5-1 and TRBJ1-1, with D possibly TRBD1 on 6 matching bases. CDR3 size: 15 residues. V lost 5 bases to trimming and J lost 1 base, with 15 bases between them. Germline V gene lookup returns CDR1 SGHRS and CDR2 YFSETQ.

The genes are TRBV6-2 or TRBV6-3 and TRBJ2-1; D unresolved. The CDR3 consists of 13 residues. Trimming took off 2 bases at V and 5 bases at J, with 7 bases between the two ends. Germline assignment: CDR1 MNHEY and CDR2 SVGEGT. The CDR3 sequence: CASSYAGNNEQFF. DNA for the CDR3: TGTGCCAGCAGTTACGCAGGCAACAATGAGCAGTTCTTC.